The 25 T cell receptor beta chains in this list originate from one sample, sequenced in a study of CD8+CD57+ T cells in acquired aplastic anemia. An expansion of CD8+CD57+ cells by flow cytometry had been shown in patients chosen for sequencing. Genomic DNA was employed as the template in profiling TCR beta VDJ and CDR3. TCRdb used MiXCR to reprocess the reads, holding one entry per CDR3 protein. The sample consists of hundreds of thousands of distinct CDR3 sequences, under 60% of them appearing once. The sample was sorted CD4+, CD8+, or CD8+CD57+ T cells (not recorded which) from PBMCs. These receptors all come from a human donor with aplastic anemia.

The chain joins TRBV7-9 to TRBJ2-3; a weak D match, TRBD2 (7 bases). CDR1 is SEHNR and CDR2 is FQNEAQ in the germline V gene (reference sequence). The CDR3 is made up of 18 amino acids. Trimming took 5 bases from V and 0 from J, leaving 21 bases between them. CDR3 residues: CASSRGGGREWSTDTQYF. The CDR3 nucleotides read TGTGCCAGCAGCAGAGGGGGGGGCAGGGAGTGGAGCACAGATACGCAGTATTTT.

The chain recombines TRBV12-3 or TRBV12-4 with TRBJ2-7, with TRBD2 matching 11 bases. V lost 9 bases to trimming and J lost 6 bases; unmatched junction nucleotides: 13. The CDR3 spans 15 residues. The CDR3 DNA reads as TGTGCCAGTACACGCACTAGCGGGAGTGGGGGCGAGCAGTACTTC. Translation gives CASTRTSGSGGEQYF.

This rearrangement joins TRBV10-2 to TRBJ2-3; 15 bases line up with TRBD2. Germline loops: CDR1 WSHSY, CDR2 SAAADI. This CDR3 is built from 17 residues. V shed 3 bases, J shed 4 bases, and the junction held 5 bases outside the gene matches. CDR3 in amino acids: CASSELGLAGGADTQYF. Here the CDR3 DNA reads TGCGCCAGCAGTGAACTTGGACTAGCGGGGGGGGCAGATACGCAGTATTTT.

This chain joins TRBV2 and TRBJ2-5, with 9 positions matching TRBD2. The germline V gene has CDR1 SNHLY and CDR2 FYNNEI. The ends lost 8 bases at V and 4 bases at J; junction bases unmatched: 11. The CDR3 contains 15 residues. The CDR3 nucleotides read TGTGCCAGCGGGCGGGGCGGGGGGGCCCCAGAGACCCAGTACTTC. It is translated as CASGRGGGAPETQYF.

In regard to this clonotype: At one boundary the junction diverges from the germline segment, which might be a read error. The rearrangement links TRBV20-1 to TRBJ2-7; D is possibly TRBD1 or TRBD2 (5 bases each). CDR3 size: 15 residues. Germline V gene data show CDR1 as DFQATT and CDR2 as SNEGSKA (reference sequence). CDR3 residues: CSATRALGTTYEQHF. The CDR3, as DNA: TGCAGTGCTACCAGGGCCTTGGGGACCACCTACGAGCAGCACTTC.

At least ten counts were recorded for this clonotype. CDR3 coding DNA: TGTGCCAGCAGTCACAGGGCCGAGTACAATGAGCAGTTCTTC. Protein product: CASSHRAEYNEQFF. The chain combines TRBV6-1 with TRBJ2-1; D may be TRBD1 (6 bases). Germline-derived CDR1 and CDR2 are MNHNS and SASEGT. The V and J ends lost 5 bases and 4 bases respectively, with 12 bases between them. The CDR3 extends over 14 amino acids.

The V and J genes are TRBV20-1 and TRBJ2-7; possibly TRBD2 for D (5 bases). The germline gives CDR1 DFQATT, CDR2 SNEGSKA (reference sequence). Trimming removed 0 bases from V and 5 bases from J, with 8 bases in between. There are 12 residues in the CDR3. CDR3 in DNA: TGCAGTGCTAGAGAAGCGGATGACGAGCAGTACTTC. This gives the protein CSAREADDEQYF.

The chain is built from TRBV7-2 and TRBJ2-5; D may be TRBD2 (5 bases). The germline V gene has CDR1 SGHTA and CDR2 FQGNSA. Trimming removed 1 base from V and 5 bases from J, with 11 bases in between. The CDR3 is 14 amino acids. CDR3 bases: TGTGCCAGCAGCTTAGTCACGGGCGGGGAGACCCAGTACTTC. The encoded protein is CASSLVTGGETQYF.

This clonotype appeared a few times. The V call is TRBV10-3, the J call TRBJ2-5; D is perhaps TRBD2 (6 bases). Germline V gene data show CDR1 as ENHRY and CDR2 as SYGVKD. The V gene lost 10 bases and the J gene lost 5 bases, with 17 bases spanning the gap. This CDR3 comprises 13 residues. The CDR3 DNA reads TGTGCCACACACTCGGGGGTGACGGAGACCCAGTACTTC. Amino acid sequence: CATHSGVTETQYF.

At least ten counts were recorded for this clonotype. The chain joins TRBV20-1 to TRBJ2-3, with TRBD2 identical over 9 bases. Germline V gives CDR1 DFQATT, CDR2 SNEGSKA (reference sequence). CDR3 size: 16 residues. J was trimmed by 5 bases and V by 6 bases; bases with no gene match: 15. Here the CDR3 DNA reads TGCAGTGCACCCCTTCCGACTAGCGGCGGGTTAGATACGCAGTATTTT. Its translation is CSAPLPTSGGLDTQYF.

In this sample, this clonotype turned up a few times. The chain carries TRBV12-5 and TRBJ1-6; D ambiguous. The CDR3 runs 13 residues. Between the trimmed V and J ends, which lost 5 bases and 7 bases, there was a span of 9 bases. Germline V gene lookup returns CDR1 LGHNT and CDR2 FRNRAP. The CDR3 loop reads CASGPHLNSPLHF. The CDR3 DNA sequence: TGTGCTAGTGGTCCACACCTCAATTCACCCCTCCACTTT. Filled out from reference TRBV12-5 and TRBJ1-6, the complete variable domain reads DARVTQTPRHKVTEMGQEVTMRCQPILGHNTVFWYRQTMMQGLELLAYFRNRAPLDDSGMPKDRFSAEMPDATLATLKIQPSEPRDSAVYFCASGPHLNSPLHFGNGTRLTVT.

This chain uses TRBV6-5 with TRBJ2-7; D may correspond to TRBD1 or TRBD2 (5 bases each). V lost 0 bases, J lost 11 bases, and 14 bases lay in between. Germline-derived CDR1 and CDR2 are MNHEY and SVGAGI. The length of the CDR3 is 13 residues. For the CDR3, the DNA is TGTGCCAGCAGTTACTCTCTCGGGGAAGGGGAGTACTTC. Protein product: CASSYSLGEGEYF.

The chain carries TRBV2 and TRBJ2-7; 7 nucleotides align to TRBD1. Trimming took 5 bases from V and 4 from J; bases not matched to a gene: 8. This CDR3 comprises 14 residues. Germline V gives CDR1 SNHLY, CDR2 FYNNEI. CDR3 protein: CASSYTGQLYEQYF. The CDR3 region has the DNA TGTGCCAGCAGTTATACGGGACAGTTGTACGAGCAGTACTTC.

The V gene is TRBV7-9, the J gene TRBJ1-2, with TRBD1 as a possible D gene (6 bases). V lost 5 bases and J 8 bases, leaving 9 bases between the germline ends. This CDR3 comprises 11 residues. The V gene's germline CDR1 is SEHNR and CDR2 FQNEAQ (reference sequence). CDR3 protein: CASSRGGGYTF. In DNA form, the CDR3 reads TGTGCCAGCAGCAGAGGGGGGGGCTACACCTTC. The full variable domain, completed using reference TRBV7-9 and TRBJ1-2, is DTGVSQNPRHKITKRGQNVTFRCDPISEHNRLYWYRQTLGQGPEFLTYFQNEAQLEKSRLLSDRFSAERPKGSFSTLEIQRTEQGDSAMYLCASSRGGGYTFGSGTRLTVV.

This rearrangement joins TRBV14 to TRBJ1-1; 10 nucleotides match TRBD1. CDR3 length equals 17 residues. Trimming cost V 2 bases and J 3 bases; bases outside gene matches: 9. CDR1 is SGHDN and CDR2 is FVKESK in the germline V gene. CDR3 residues: CASSQRDRGRLDTEAFF. The CDR3 DNA follows: TGTGCCAGCAGCCAAAGGGACAGGGGAAGGCTGGACACTGAAGCTTTCTTT.

The rearrangement joins TRBV2 to TRBJ1-2, with D possibly TRBD1 on 6 matching bases. The CDR3 spans 14 residues. The V gene's germline CDR1 is SNHLY and CDR2 FYNNEI. With 11 bases removed from V and 3 bases from J, the gap between germline ends came to 19 bases. CDR3 sequence: CAASRGAGDYGYTF. CDR3 in DNA: TGTGCCGCGAGTCGGGGGGCCGGGGACTATGGCTACACCTTC.

This clonotype was detected once. V is TRBV20-1 and J is TRBJ2-7; 11 bases fit TRBD2. This CDR3 contains 13 residues. In germline, CDR1 is DFQATT, CDR2 SNEGSKA (reference sequence). The trim removed 5 bases at V and 5 bases at J, leaving 5 bases unmatched. Here the CDR3 reads CSASLAGEDEQYF. Here the CDR3 DNA reads TGCAGTGCTTCACTAGCGGGAGAAGACGAGCAGTACTTC.

This rearrangement joins TRBV19 to TRBJ2-7, with TRBD1 identical over 7 bases. The junction had 7 bases not matched to a gene; V was cut back by 8 bases and J by 0 bases. The CDR3 is made up of 14 amino acids. Germline CDR1 reads LNHDA; CDR2 reads SQIVND (reference sequence). CDR3 loop: CASGPGQRSYEQYF. CDR3 coding DNA: TGTGCCAGTGGCCCGGGACAGCGCTCCTACGAGCAGTACTTC.

This chain connects TRBV6-1 to TRBJ2-7; the D gene is possibly TRBD2 (7 bases). V was clipped by 4 bases and J by 3 bases, with 13 bases between them. Germline loops: CDR1 MNHNS, CDR2 SASEGT. The CDR3 is 14 residues long. CDR3 residues: CASSAGGGFYEQYF. CDR3 nucleotide sequence: TGTGCCAGCAGTGCTGGGGGGGGCTTCTACGAGCAGTACTTC.

On this clonotype itself: The junction departs from the called germline gene at one end, perhaps through a read error. V and J are TRBV20-1 and TRBJ2-1; 8 nucleotides agree with TRBD1. Looked up from germline, CDR1 is DFQATT and CDR2 is SNEGSKA (reference sequence). CDR3 length: 14 amino acids. The CDR3 loop reads CSARIGQGANGQFF. In nucleotides, the CDR3 is TGCAGTGCTAGGATAGGCCAGGGGGCAAATGGGCAGTTCTTC.

V is TRBV4-1 and J is TRBJ2-7; D call uncertain. From germline, CDR1 is MGHRA and CDR2 YSYEKL. The V gene lost 0 bases and the J gene lost 6 bases, with 9 bases spanning the gap. This CDR3 comprises 13 residues. For the CDR3, the DNA is TGCGCCAGCAGCCAAGATCTCAGTGTCGAGCAGTACTTC. Protein: CASSQDLSVEQYF.

This clonotype showed up many times. This CDR3 is CASSPRGVPGNTIYF. The CDR3 nucleotides are TGTGCCAGCAGCCCGCGAGGGGTTCCTGGAAACACCATATATTTT. V gene TRBV7-9 combines with J gene TRBJ1-3; the D gene is possibly TRBD1 (5 bases). CDR1 and CDR2 from the germline V gene are SEHNR and FQNEAQ (reference sequence). Trimming removed 5 bases from V and 2 bases from J, with 13 bases in between. The CDR3 contains 15 residues.

This CDR3 reads CASSLRQGDGYTF. CDR3 DNA sequence: TGTGCCAGCAGCTTGCGACAGGGTGATGGCTACACCTTC. The chain uses TRBV5-8 and TRBJ1-2; 7 bases are a match to TRBD1. Per germline, CDR1 SGHTS and CDR2 YDEGEE. The CDR3 is made up of 13 amino acids. With V trimmed by 1 base and J by 6 bases, 3 bases remained unmatched.

In this sample, this clonotype turned up many times. The chain uses TRBV20-1 and TRBJ1-1, with D perhaps TRBD1 (6 bases). The CDR3 contains 13 residues. The V end lost 6 bases, the J end lost 0 bases, and 11 bases lay between the germline ends. Germline assignment: CDR1 DFQATT and CDR2 SNEGSKA (reference sequence). The CDR3 reads CSAIGQMNTEAFF. In DNA form, the CDR3 reads TGCAGTGCCATAGGACAGATGAACACTGAAGCTTTCTTT.

This chain links TRBV5-1 with TRBJ2-1; 11 nucleotides line up with TRBD2. The CDR3 covers 17 residues. J gave up 0 bases and V 4 bases, and 6 bases lay outside the gene matches. Germline V gene lookup returns CDR1 SGHRS and CDR2 YFSETQ. The CDR3 sequence: CASSPWTSGLSYNEQFF. CDR3 nucleotides: TGCGCCAGCAGCCCCTGGACTAGCGGGCTCTCCTACAATGAGCAGTTCTTC. Complete variable domain (other parts from reference TRBV5-1 and TRBJ2-1): KAGVTQTPRYLIKTRGQQVTLSCSPISGHRSVSWYQQTPGQGLQFLFEYFSETQRNKGNFPGRFSGRQFSNSRSEMNVSTLELGDSALYLCASSPWTSGLSYNEQFFGPGTRLTVL.